These T cell receptor beta chains were read from a single sample in a study of CD8+CD57+ T cells in acquired aplastic anemia. TCRdb re-derived calls from the reads in MiXCR, one entry per CDR3 protein. This sample carries approximately 190,000 distinct CDR3 sequences, around 66% of them seen once, and the ten largest clones take around 45%. Sequenced sample: sorted CD4+, CD8+, or CD8+CD57+ T cells (not recorded which) from PBMCs. The receptors shown here come from a human donor with severe aplastic anemia or a healthy control (not recorded which). Both conserved end residues are part of each CDR3. Each record gives: clone size, J gene, D gene, V gene, CDR3 protein, CDR3 DNA. A D gene is named only where the DNA matches it firmly. Clone size is given for some rows only: seen once, a few or many times, or a class if the clone is expanded.

NA	TRBJ2-5	TRBD2	TRBV20-1	CSAGRGGIQETQYF	TGCAGTGCCGGGAGGGGAGGAATCCAAGAGACCCAGTACTTC
once	TRBJ2-5	NA	TRBV9	CASSDRGRGVGETQYF	TGTGCCAGCAGCGATCGAGGCAGGGGGGTGGGAGAGACCCAGTACTTC
NA	TRBJ2-1	TRBD1	TRBV29-1	CSVEPGQYNEQFF	TGCAGCGTTGAACCGGGACAGTACAATGAGCAGTTCTTC
few	TRBJ1-6	NA	TRBV7-9	CASSQLGSSYNSPLHF	TGTGCCAGCTCCCAACTGGGCAGCTCCTATAATTCACCCCTCCACTTT
NA	TRBJ2-2	NA	TRBV10-2	CASDGRAGGMAGELFF	TGCGCCAGCGATGGTAGGGCAGGCGGGATGGCCGGGGAGCTGTTTTTT
NA	TRBJ2-5	TRBD2	TRBV7-3	CASRTTSGRTETQYF	TGTGCCAGCAGGACGACTAGCGGGAGAACAGAGACCCAGTACTTC
once	TRBJ2-3	TRBD1	TRBV7-8	CASSLDRVNTQYF	TGTGCCAGCAGCTTGGACAGGGTAAATACGCAGTATTTT
NA	TRBJ1-6	NA	TRBV19	CASRSRDGNSPLHF	TGTGCCAGTAGGTCCCGAGACGGTAATTCACCCCTCCACTTT
once	TRBJ1-3	NA	TRBV7-2	CASSLVPSRLSGNTIYF	TGTGCCAGCAGCTTAGTACCTTCCCGTCTCTCTGGAAACACCATATATTTT
few	TRBJ1-2	NA	TRBV2	CASSEGWGGNYGYTF	TGTGCCAGCAGTGAAGGGTGGGGTGGGAACTATGGCTACACCTTC
many	TRBJ2-3	TRBD2	TRBV13	CASSSRGLAGGESADTQYF	TGTGCCAGCAGCTCCCGGGGCCTAGCGGGTGGGGAATCGGCAGATACGCAGTATTTT
NA	TRBJ1-5	TRBD1	TRBV15	CATSRSDREEPQHF	TGTGCCACCAGCAGATCGGACAGGGAGGAGCCCCAGCATTTT
NA	TRBJ2-1	NA	TRBV4-3	CASSQDGGGPFYGEQFF	TGCGCCAGCAGCCAAGATGGTGGGGGCCCCTTTTATGGAGAGCAGTTCTTC
once	TRBJ2-2	NA	TRBV5-1	CASSLGVDTGELFF	TGCGCCAGCAGCTTGGGCGTCGACACCGGGGAGCTGTTTTTT
NA	TRBJ2-7	NA	TRBV7-2	CASSLRSEQYF	TGTGCCAGCAGCTTACGGTCCGAGCAGTACTTC
NA	TRBJ2-7	NA	TRBV20-1	CSARDLRVSSYEQYF	TGCAGTGCTAGAGATTTGCGCGTTAGCTCCTACGAGCAGTACTTC
many	TRBJ2-6	NA	TRBV7-8	CASSPGAGTGANVLTF	TGTGCCAGCAGCCCAGGGGCGGGAACTGGGGCCAACGTCCTGACTTTC
NA	TRBJ2-2	NA	TRBV7-9	CASSQDRPNTGELFF	TGTGCCAGCAGCCAGGACAGACCTAACACCGGGGAGCTGTTTTTT
NA	TRBJ2-2	TRBD2	TRBV2	CASSEITSGAGELFF	TGTGCCAGCAGTGAAATAACTAGCGGGGCCGGGGAGCTGTTTTTT
NA	TRBJ2-5	NA	TRBV2	CASSGGAGKGETQYF	TGTGCCAGCAGTGGGGGCGCAGGGAAGGGAGAGACCCAGTACTTC
NA	TRBJ1-4	TRBD1	TRBV7-8	CASSTRGTATEKLFF	TGTGCCAGCAGCACGCGCGGGACAGCAACTGAAAAACTGTTTTTT
NA	TRBJ2-7	TRBD2	TRBV10-3	CAITLAGPYEQYF	TGTGCCATCACACTAGCGGGGCCCTACGAGCAGTACTTC
few	TRBJ2-7	TRBD1	TRBV20-1	CSARHTGGYEQYF	TGCAGTGCAAGACACACAGGGGGCTACGAGCAGTACTTC
NA	TRBJ2-7	NA	TRBV24-1	CATSASGSYEQYF	TGTGCCACCAGTGCTTCCGGAAGCTACGAGCAGTACTTC
NA	TRBJ2-6	NA	TRBV29-1	CSVVARGDGANVLTF	TGCAGCGTTGTTGCAAGGGGAGATGGGGCCAACGTCCTGACTTTC
NA	TRBJ2-5	NA	TRBV2	CASSGVDSPTETQYF	TGTGCCAGCAGTGGAGTAGACTCCCCAACGGAGACCCAGTACTTC
NA	TRBJ1-2	TRBD1	TRBV7-3	CASSLGDRANYGYTF	TGTGCCAGCAGCTTGGGGGACAGAGCTAACTATGGCTACACCTTC
once	TRBJ1-2	NA	TRBV25-1	CASSERGLRGYTF	TGTGCCAGCAGTGAACGAGGACTGCGCGGCTACACCTTC
NA	TRBJ2-2	NA	TRBV20-1	CSARGRTTGELFF	TGCAGTGCTAGAGGTCGGACCACCGGGGAGCTGTTTTTT
few	TRBJ2-2	TRBD1	TRBV9	CASSVKRDRANTGELSW	TGTGCCAGCAGCGTAAAGCGGGACAGGGCGAACACCGGGGAGCTGTCTTGG
NA	TRBJ1-1	NA	TRBV10-2	CASSESSRGGTEAFF	TGCGCCAGCAGTGAGTCGTCGAGGGGAGGCACTGAAGCTTTCTTT
NA	TRBJ2-5	NA	TRBV20-1	CSARGPAVYQETQYF	TGCAGTGCTAGAGGGCCAGCGGTGTACCAAGAGACCCAGTACTTC
NA	TRBJ2-1	TRBD1	TRBV19	CASTTTQGVNEQFF	TGTGCCAGTACCACGACTCAGGGGGTCAATGAGCAGTTCTTC
few	TRBJ2-1	TRBD1	TRBV10-3	CAISPQGTGNYNEQFF	TGTGCCATCAGTCCACAAGGGACAGGGAACTACAATGAGCAGTTCTTC
many	TRBJ1-2	TRBD1	TRBV5-8	CASSDPGQGNYGYTF	TGTGCCAGCAGCGACCCGGGACAGGGCAACTATGGCTACACCTTC
NA	TRBJ1-5	TRBD1	TRBV7-2	CASSLRDRDRPLHQPQHF	TGTGCCAGCAGCTTACGGGACAGGGACCGACCGTTACATCAGCCCCAGCATTTT
NA	TRBJ2-7	TRBD2	TRBV20-1	CSSVPLAGGPIYF	TGCAGTTCCGTTCCCCTAGCGGGAGGGCCAATTTACTTC
many	TRBJ2-2	NA	TRBV11-2	CASSLSPGLGSPGELFF	TGTGCCAGCAGCTTGAGTCCTGGTCTGGGCAGCCCCGGGGAGCTGTTTTTT
many	TRBJ1-1	NA	TRBV19	CASNGGEDTEAFF	TGTGCCAGTAATGGAGGGGAGGACACTGAAGCTTTCTTT
NA	TRBJ2-7	TRBD1	TRBV19	CASSTPDRAHEQNF	TGTGCCAGTAGTACCCCGGACAGGGCCCACGAGCAGAACTTC
NA	TRBJ2-5	NA	TRBV5-1	CASRRGQSQETQYF	TGCGCCAGCAGACGCGGACAGAGCCAAGAGACCCAGTACTTC
NA	TRBJ1-4	NA	TRBV9	CASAAQDHEKLFF	TGTGCCAGCGCGGCACAGGACCATGAAAAACTGTTTTTT
few	TRBJ2-7	NA	TRBV2	CASSENRSYEQYF	TGTGCCAGCAGTGAAAACAGATCCTACGAGCAGTACTTC
NA	TRBJ2-7	TRBD2	TRBV4-1	CASSRLDSGVAYEQYF	TGCGCCAGCAGCCGTCTAGATAGCGGGGTAGCCTACGAGCAGTACTTC
NA	TRBJ2-7	NA	TRBV19	CASASVYEQYF	TGTGCCAGTGCGTCCGTTTACGAGCAGTACTTC
NA	TRBJ2-1	NA	TRBV12-3/TRBV12-4	CASSLAGGSEQFF	TGTGCCAGCAGTTTAGCAGGGGGGTCCGAGCAGTTCTTC